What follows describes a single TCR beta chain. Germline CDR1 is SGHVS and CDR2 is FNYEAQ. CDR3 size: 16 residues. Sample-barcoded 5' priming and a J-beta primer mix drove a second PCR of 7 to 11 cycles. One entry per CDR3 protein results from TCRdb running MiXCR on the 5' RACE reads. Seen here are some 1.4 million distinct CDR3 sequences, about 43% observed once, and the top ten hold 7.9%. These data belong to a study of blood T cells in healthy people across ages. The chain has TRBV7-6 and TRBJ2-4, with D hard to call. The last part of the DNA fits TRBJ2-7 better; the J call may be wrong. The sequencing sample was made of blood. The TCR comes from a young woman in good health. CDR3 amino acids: CASSLVNDPSGYEQYF. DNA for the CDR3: TGTGCCAGCAGCTTAGTCAACGACCCCTCGGGCTACGAGCAGTACTTC.